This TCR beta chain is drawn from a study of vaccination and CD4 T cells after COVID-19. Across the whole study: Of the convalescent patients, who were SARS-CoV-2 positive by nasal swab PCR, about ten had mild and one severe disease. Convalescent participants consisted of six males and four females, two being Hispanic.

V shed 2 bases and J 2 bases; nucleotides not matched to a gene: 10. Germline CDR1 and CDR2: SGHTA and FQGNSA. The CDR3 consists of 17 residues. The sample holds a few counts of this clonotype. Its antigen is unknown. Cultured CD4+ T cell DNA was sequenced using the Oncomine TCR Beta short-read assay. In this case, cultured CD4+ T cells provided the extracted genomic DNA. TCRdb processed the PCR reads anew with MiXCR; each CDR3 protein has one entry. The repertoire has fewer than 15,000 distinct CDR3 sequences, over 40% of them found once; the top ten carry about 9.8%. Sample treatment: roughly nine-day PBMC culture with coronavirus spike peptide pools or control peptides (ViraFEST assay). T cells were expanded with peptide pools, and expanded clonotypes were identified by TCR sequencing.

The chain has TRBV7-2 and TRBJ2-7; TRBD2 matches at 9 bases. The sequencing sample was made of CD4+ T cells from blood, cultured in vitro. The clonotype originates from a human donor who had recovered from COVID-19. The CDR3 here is CASSLHQTGGGAYEQYF. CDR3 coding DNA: TGTGCCAGCAGCTTACATCAAACGGGCGGGGGGGCCTACGAGCAGTACTTC.